The 29 T cell receptor beta chains presented below share a single source sample, sequenced in a study of cytomegalovirus exposure and HLA in healthy donors. The primer mix had 60 Vbeta and 13 Jbeta primers. The assay was immunoSEQ multiplex PCR, and TCRdb's table has in-frame clones only and misses some. The sample carries roughly 13,000 clones, about 60% recorded once. The specimen was PBMCs. These TCRs come from a woman aged 50 to 60 in good health and CMV-seropositive.

This clone was seen only a few times. Written as DNA, the CDR3 is TGTGCCAGCAGTGCGAGGCGACAGGCAGGCTACGAGCAGTACTTC. Residues: CASSARRQAGYEQYF. V is TRBV6-1 and J is TRBJ2-7, with D possibly matching TRBD1 (6 bases). Trimming removed 4 bases at V and 3 bases at J, with 16 bases between. This CDR3 has 15 amino acids. Germline values: CDR1 MNHNS, CDR2 SASEGT.

This clone was found a few times. V and J are TRBV6-5 and TRBJ2-1; D remains unclear. V gave up 5 bases and J gave up 6 bases, with 8 bases separating them. The CDR3 totals 12 residues. The V gene's germline CDR1 is MNHEY and CDR2 SVGAGI. CDR3 in DNA: TGTGCCAGCAGTCCCCATCCCAATGAGCAGTTCTTC. Its protein is CASSPHPNEQFF.

The DNA of the CDR3 is TGTGCCAGCAGCTCGGACACAACCAGCACAGATACGCAGTATTTT. Amino acid sequence: CASSSDTTSTDTQYF. The chain employs TRBV11-2 and TRBJ2-3, with D perhaps matching TRBD1 (5 bases). Germline values: CDR1 SGHAT, CDR2 FQNNGV. The CDR3 runs 15 residues. V lost 4 bases, J lost 0 bases, and 11 bases lay in between.

This clone turned up a few times. The J gene is TRBJ2-1, the V gene TRBV7-8; 10 bases align to TRBD1. The ends lost 4 bases at V and 15 bases at J; junction bases unmatched: 3. The germline V gene encodes CDR1 SGHVS and CDR2 FQNEAQ. The CDR3 totals 11 residues. CDR3 sequence reads: CASSYGTGVFF. CDR3 coding DNA: TGTGCCAGCAGCTATGGGACAGGGGTGTTCTTC.

This rearrangement joins TRBV20-1 to TRBJ2-2; unclear D gene. Trimming cost V 7 bases and J 6 bases, with 9 bases left between them. CDR1 is DFQATT, CDR2 SNEGSKA, per germline (reference sequence). This CDR3 comprises 11 residues. CDR3 loop: CSVPGAGELFF. CDR3 coding DNA: TGCAGTGTCCCGGGTGCCGGGGAGCTGTTTTTT.

The chain employs TRBV5-4 and TRBJ1-1; a possible D gene is TRBD1 (5 bases). The germline V and J ends were trimmed by 2 bases and 4 bases, with 12 bases remaining between them. The CDR3 has 14 residues. Per the germline V gene, CDR1 is SGHNT and CDR2 is YYREEE (reference sequence). The CDR3 protein is CASSFQGRGTEAFF. CDR3 coding DNA: TGTGCCAGCAGCTTCCAGGGTAGGGGCACTGAAGCTTTCTTT.

The V and J genes are TRBV29-1 and TRBJ1-1; 10 bases line up with TRBD1. CDR1 is SQVTM and CDR2 is ANQGSEA in the germline V gene. V trimming: 5 bases; J trimming: 4 bases; junction bases outside the gene matches: 10. CDR3 length: 15 amino acids. For the CDR3, the DNA is TGCAGCGTTCCGGGACAGGGGCCTCCTTTCACTGAAGCTTTCTTT. Its translation is CSVPGQGPPFTEAFF.

The chain employs TRBV6-5 and TRBJ1-1, with TRBD1 as a possible D gene (5 bases). The germline V gene encodes CDR1 MNHEY and CDR2 SVGAGI. This CDR3 comprises 11 residues. V lost 8 bases and J lost 9, with 13 bases in between. CDR3 DNA: TGTGCCAGCTCGGGGGGGATTAAAGCTTTCTTT. This gives the protein CASSGGIKAFF.

J is TRBJ2-7 and V is TRBV6-1; 8 bases are a match to TRBD1. Germline V gene sequence: CDR1 MNHNS, CDR2 SASEGT. Germline trimming cut 3 bases from V and 9 bases from J; bases unmatched to any gene: 7. The CDR3 is made up of 13 amino acids. The CDR3 protein is CASSDPRTGPQYF. The CDR3, as DNA: TGTGCCAGCAGTGACCCCCGGACAGGGCCGCAGTACTTC.

CDR3 nucleotides: TGTGCCAGCAGTTCGGGGTACTACAATGAGCAGTTCTTC. Translating it yields CASSSGYYNEQFF. This chain joins TRBV6-5 and TRBJ2-1, with D tentatively TRBD2 (5 bases). Trimming cost V 4 bases and J 3 bases, with 7 bases left between them. The CDR3 runs to 13 residues. Germline loops: CDR1 MNHEY, CDR2 SVGAGI.

The gene calls are TRBV10-3 and TRBJ1-2, with D maybe TRBD1 (6 bases). The CDR3 extends over 11 amino acids. Germline CDR1 reads ENHRY; CDR2 reads SYGVKD. With 10 bases removed from V and 5 bases from J, the gap between germline ends came to 11 bases. This CDR3 reads CATTTGYGYTF. The CDR3 coding sequence is TGTGCCACCACGACAGGTTATGGCTACACCTTC.

This clone was recorded only once. The CDR3 nucleotides are TGCGCCAGCAGCCCTCACCGGCAGGGGTTGGGAGGCTACACCTTC. Encoded protein: CASSPHRQGLGGYTF. The chain couples TRBV4-3 to TRBJ1-2; the D gene is possibly TRBD1 (6 bases). With 4 bases removed from V and 8 bases from J, the gap between germline ends came to 20 bases. Germline lookup yields CDR1 LGHNA and CDR2 YSLEER. CDR3 length: 15 residues.

The rearrangement joins TRBV9 to TRBJ2-1; D gene uncertain. The CDR3 is made up of 14 amino acids. Trimming took off 0 bases at V and 4 bases at J, with 8 bases between the two ends. The germline V gene has CDR1 SGDLS and CDR2 YYNGEE. For the CDR3, the DNA is TGTGCCAGCAGCGTAGCGCCAGATTACAATGAGCAGTTCTTC. Translated: CASSVAPDYNEQFF.

The chain employs TRBV4-2 and TRBJ1-2; 7 bases are a match to TRBD1. Germline V lookup: CDR1 LGHNA, CDR2 YNFKEQ. The CDR3 runs 15 residues. J lost 8 bases, V lost 1 base, and 10 bases had no gene match. As DNA, the CDR3 is TGTGCCAGCAGCCAAGGAGACAGGGCCCTGTCGGGCTACACCTTC. Protein sequence: CASSQGDRALSGYTF.

This chain links TRBV6-1 with TRBJ2-7, with a weak D call TRBD1 (5 bases). Germline-derived CDR1 and CDR2 are MNHNS and SASEGT. The ends were cut back, 5 bases at V and 3 bases at J, with 11 bases in the middle. The CDR3 covers 13 residues. The CDR3 spells CASSQTVYYEQYF. Written as DNA, the CDR3 is TGTGCCAGCAGTCAGACAGTATACTACGAGCAGTACTTC.

This chain connects TRBV30 to TRBJ1-2; 7 positions agree with TRBD1. Germline V gives CDR1 GTSNPN, CDR2 SVGIG (reference sequence). The CDR3 is made up of 12 amino acids. V was pared by 8 bases and J by 7 bases, with 10 bases of the junction left unmatched. The CDR3: CAGGQISLGYTF. CDR3 nucleotides: TGTGCCGGGGGACAGATCTCCCTTGGCTACACCTTC.

The V call is TRBV29-1, the J call TRBJ2-5; 7 bases align to TRBD1. Trimming at V came to 7 bases and at J to 4 bases, leaving 15 bases not matched to a gene. Germline V lookup: CDR1 SQVTM, CDR2 ANQGSEA. The CDR3 totals 15 residues. The CDR3 region has the DNA TGCAGCGCCACCGGACAGGCAGGGGGTCCAGAGACCCAGTACTTC. Protein: CSATGQAGGPETQYF.

This clone was picked up one time. J is TRBJ2-7 and V is TRBV25-1; 7 positions agree with TRBD1. J lost 2 bases, V lost 4 bases, and 2 bases had no gene match. The CDR3 sequence is 13 residues long. In germline, CDR1 is MGHDK, CDR2 SYGVNS. The CDR3 nucleotides are TGTGCCAGCAGTGGGACAGGAGCCTACGAGCAGTACTTC. Its protein is CASSGTGAYEQYF.

DNA for the CDR3: TGCAGCGTCGGGGGGACGCTGCTACACAATGAGCAGTTCTTC. The encoded protein is CSVGGTLLHNEQFF. J is TRBJ2-1 and V is TRBV29-1; TRBD2 matches at 7 bases. The V and J ends lost 6 bases and 5 bases, in that order; junction bases with no gene match: 10. Germline CDR1 reads SQVTM; CDR2 reads ANQGSEA. The CDR3 totals 14 residues.

Here the CDR3 reads CASNGQGNNYGYTF. DNA of the CDR3: TGTGCCAGCAACGGACAGGGGAATAACTATGGCTACACCTTC. The V call is TRBV7-9, the J call TRBJ1-2, with TRBD1 matching 9 bases. The CDR3 consists of 14 residues. The V segment lost 7 bases and the J segment 1 base; nucleotides outside the gene matches: 4. Germline V gene sequence: CDR1 SEHNR, CDR2 FQNEAQ (reference sequence).

The V call is TRBV10-3, the J call TRBJ2-1; the match to TRBD1 covers 7 bases. Trimming at V came to 8 bases and at J to 5 bases, leaving 9 bases not matched to a gene. Germline V gene sequence: CDR1 ENHRY, CDR2 SYGVKD. This CDR3 has 14 residues. Written as DNA, the CDR3 is TGTGCCATCGGACAGGCAATATCCGACAATGAGCAGTTCTTC. The encoded protein is CAIGQAISDNEQFF.

The chain employs TRBV10-3 and TRBJ1-2; D is unclear. Trimming left V 5 bases short and J 4 bases short, with 8 bases between. The CDR3 spans 12 residues. Germline V gene data show CDR1 as ENHRY and CDR2 as SYGVKD. CDR3 in DNA: TGTGCCATCAGTATCGGGGTCTATGGCTACACCTTC. Its protein product is CAISIGVYGYTF.

The V gene is TRBV5-3, the J gene TRBJ2-7; TRBD2 is a possible D gene (5 bases). TRBV5-3 is known as an ORF, though its function is uncertain. This CDR3 comprises 15 residues. V was pared by 4 bases and J by 1 base, with 15 bases between. The CDR3 region is CARSNPGDISYEQYF. The CDR3 region has the DNA TGTGCCAGAAGCAACCCCGGGGATATTTCCTACGAGCAGTACTTC.

This chain uses TRBV4-2 with TRBJ2-1; 8 bases are a match to TRBD2. Germline CDR1 is LGHNA and CDR2 is YNFKEQ. The J segment lost 8 bases and the V segment lost 4 bases, leaving 19 bases of the junction unmatched. CDR3 size: 18 residues. The CDR3: CASSRGRPRGGRSYEQFF. Written as DNA, the CDR3 is TGTGCCAGCAGCCGGGGGAGGCCTCGCGGCGGGAGGAGCTATGAGCAGTTCTTC.

The chain combines TRBV30 with TRBJ1-1, with D possibly matching TRBD1 (5 bases). V lost 3 bases and J 7 bases, leaving 9 bases between the germline ends. CDR1 is GTSNPN, CDR2 SVGIG, per germline (reference sequence). The CDR3 extends over 11 amino acids. The CDR3, as DNA: TGTGCCTGGAGGGGGGGTTTTGAAGCTTTCTTT. It is translated as CAWRGGFEAFF. Complete variable domain (other parts from reference TRBV30 and TRBJ1-1): SQTIHQWPATLVQPVGSPLSLECTVEGTSNPNLYWYRQAAGRGLQLLFYSVGIGQISSEVPQNLSASRPQDRQFILSSKKLLLSDSGFYLCAWRGGFEAFFGQGTRLTVV.

The rearrangement uses TRBV2 and TRBJ1-2; 8 nucleotides align to TRBD1. Trimming took 6 bases from V and 2 from J; bases not matched to a gene: 8. The CDR3 is 15 residues long. The germline V gene has CDR1 SNHLY and CDR2 FYNNEI. Written as DNA, the CDR3 is TGTGCCAGCAGGCCCGGACAGGGCAGGAACTATGGCTACACCTTC. Translating it yields CASRPGQGRNYGYTF.

The V and J genes are TRBV29-1 and TRBJ2-3, with 7 bases aligning to TRBD2. Per germline, CDR1 SQVTM and CDR2 ANQGSEA. The CDR3 is 11 residues long. J gave up 8 bases and V 7 bases, and 6 bases lay outside the gene matches. CDR3 sequence: CSATPGGTQYF. DNA for the CDR3: TGCAGCGCCACCCCGGGGGGTACGCAGTATTTT.

This clone was seen only once. V gene TRBV30 combines with J gene TRBJ1-5; TRBD1 aligns across 7 bases. V trimming: 2 bases; J trimming: 0 bases; junction bases outside the gene matches: 10. Germline CDR1 reads GTSNPN; CDR2 reads SVGIG (reference sequence). CDR3 length equals 17 residues. This CDR3 reads CAWSPGDREYSNQPQHF. The CDR3 DNA is TGTGCCTGGAGTCCTGGGGACAGAGAGTATAGCAATCAGCCCCAGCATTTT.

The chain joins TRBV6-5 to TRBJ1-1; TRBD1 aligns across 8 bases. This CDR3 has 14 amino acids. Germline CDR1 reads MNHEY; CDR2 reads SVGAGI. Losses at the gene ends were 4 bases for V and 0 bases for J; bases not matched to a gene: 1. CDR3 protein: CASSLDRVNTEAFF. In DNA form, the CDR3 reads TGTGCCAGCAGTTTGGACAGGGTGAACACTGAAGCTTTCTTT.